These T cell receptor beta chains were read from a single sample in a study of T cell changes during pregnancy in multiple sclerosis. The table came from immunoSEQ multiplex PCR; TCRdb's copy has only in-frame clones and leaves some out. Here the sample spans approximately 87,000 clones, under 95% being singletons. Sequencing was performed on CD4+ T cells from peripheral blood mononuclear cells, taken in the second trimester of pregnancy. These receptors were taken from a female donor with multiple sclerosis, enrolled in a pregnancy study. CDR3s include the opening cysteine and the closing phenylalanine or tryptophan. The D gene is left open where the match is weak. The size entry is marked missing in some rows and otherwise reads once, few, many or a size class.

clone size	J gene	V gene	D gene	CDR3 DNA	CDR3 protein
NA	TRBJ1-2	TRBV6-1	NA	TGTGCCAGCAGTGAATTCGGGGAGGGCTATGGCTACACCTTC	CASSEFGEGYGYTF
NA	TRBJ1-5	TRBV28	NA	TGTGCCAGCAGTTTATCCTGGCCTTATAGCAATCAGCCCCAGCATTTT	CASSLSWPYSNQPQHF
NA	TRBJ2-5	TRBV6-1	NA	TGTGCCAGCAGTGATTTGTGGGGAGATAACAAAGGAGAGACCCAGTACTTC	CASSDLWGDNKGETQYF
NA	TRBJ2-1	TRBV7-8	TRBD2	TGTGCCAGCAGCCGAGGACTAGCGGGAATGAATGAGCAGTTCTTC	CASSRGLAGMNEQFF
NA	TRBJ2-3	TRBV6-1	NA	TGTGCCAGCAGGACTAGCACAGATACGCAGTATTTT	CASRTSTDTQYF
NA	TRBJ1-1	TRBV4-1	TRBD1	TGCGCCAGCAGCCAAGTTAAGGGATTACAGGGGCCTAGTGAAGCTTTCTTT	CASSQVKGLQGPSEAFF
few	TRBJ2-7	TRBV2	TRBD1	TGTGCCAGCTCAGGACAGGGGACCTACGAGCAGTACTTC	CASSGQGTYEQYF
NA	TRBJ1-1	TRBV6-6	NA	TGTGCCAGCAGTCGTGGGGGGGCGCGGTTCACTGAAGCTTTCTTT	CASSRGGARFTEAFF
NA	TRBJ2-5	TRBV5-1	NA	TGCGCCAGCAGCTTGGCCAACATTCAAGAGACCCAGTACTTC	CASSLANIQETQYF
NA	TRBJ2-1	TRBV28	TRBD2	TGTGCCAGCAGTTGGACTAGCGGGAGCCGTAATGAGCAGTTCTTC	CASSWTSGSRNEQFF
NA	TRBJ2-5	TRBV7-2	NA	TGTGCCAGCAGCTTAGGAGCAAATCACCTCCAAGAGACCCAGTACTTC	CASSLGANHLQETQYF